These 5 T cell receptor beta chains were sequenced from one sample in a study of shared clonotypes between healthy human individuals. Naive CD8 cells were CD45RO-negative, positively selected for CCR7, excluding terminally differentiated effector memory CD45RA+ cells. The assay was immunoSEQ multiplex PCR, and TCRdb's table has in-frame clones only and misses some. The sample lists under 850,000 clones, nearly 95% seen once, with 24% in the top ten. Source material: naive CD8+ T cells sorted from blood. These receptors were taken from a man between 25 and 39 years old in good health.

The chain combines TRBV21-1 with TRBJ1-5; TRBD1, the D gene given by the table, was not confirmed from the DNA. TRBV21-1 is tagged as a pseudogene. This CDR3 spans 16 amino acids. The DNA of the CDR3 is TGTGCCAGCAGCCCTCCGGGACATCTAAGCAATCAGCCCCAGCATTTT. It specifies CASSPPGHLSNQPQHF.

V gene TRBV27 combines with J gene TRBJ2-4, with D perhaps assigned TRBD1 or TRBD2 (7 bases each). The V end was cut by 6 bases, the J end by 0 bases, with 15 bases between. The germline CDR1 and CDR2 sequences are MNHEY and SMNVEV (reference sequence). There are 16 residues in the CDR3. The CDR3 sequence is CASREQGRGAKNIQYF. CDR3 DNA: TGTGCCAGCAGGGAACAGGGGAGGGGAGCCAAAAACATTCAGTACTTC.

The chain joins TRBV5-1 to TRBJ2-3, with 7 bases that match TRBD2. The germline V gene has CDR1 SGHRS and CDR2 YFSETQ. The CDR3 sequence is 15 residues long. V was clipped by 1 base and J by 6 bases; unmatched bases: 8. CDR3 DNA sequence: TGCGCCAGCAGCTTGTTTCGGCGGGAGTTTGATACGCAGTATTTT. Its translation is CASSLFRREFDTQYF.

The chain employs TRBV2 and TRBJ2-7; 9 positions agree with TRBD2. From germline, CDR1 is SNHLY and CDR2 FYNNEI. Germline trimming cut 5 bases from V and 0 bases from J; bases unmatched to any gene: 5. The CDR3 length is 15 residues. This chain's CDR3 is CASSRLADNSYEQYF. The CDR3 nucleotides are TGTGCCAGCAGTCGACTAGCGGATAACTCCTACGAGCAGTACTTC.

V gene TRBV7-9 combines with J gene TRBJ2-7; D is undetermined. The germline V gene has CDR1 SEHNR and CDR2 FQNEAQ (reference sequence). V lost 2 bases and J lost 0, with 5 bases in between. The CDR3 consists of 13 residues. CDR3 loop: CASSLTASYEQYF. The CDR3 bases are TGTGCCAGCAGCTTAACCGCCTCCTACGAGCAGTACTTC.